The source of this T cell receptor beta chain is a study of blood T cell repertoires in COVID-19 (dated by TCRdb to between 2020 and 2021). For the wider study: The collaborator samples originated in the United States, Italy and Spain and spanned the acute and convalescent phases of COVID-19. The material from the prospective study consisted of cDNA or gDNA derived from T cells, B-cell-depleted T cells, or PBMCs. Deeply sampled blood TCRbeta repertoires from subjects exposed to, actively infected with, or recovered from COVID-19 were included in the dataset. The repertoires were made available in a free public database intended to serve as a resource for research on the immune response to SARS-CoV-2. The samples were drawn from the first 160 participants of the ongoing ImmuneRACE study and from 1,254 subjects provided by 6 global collaborators. A de-identified subject ID, COVID-19 status, age in years and sex were almost always included in the sample metadata. HLA class I and class II types, where available, came from metadata supplied by the sample provider rather than from assay-based typing.

TCRbeta CDR3 regions were amplified from genomic DNA by means of the immunoSEQ Assay, a bias-controlled multiplex PCR. The source study handled its data this way. The number of nucleated cells in each sample was estimated from the amplification of reference gene primers within the assay. Sequence reads were collapsed and filtered to measure the absolute abundance of every unique TCRbeta CDR3 rearrangement. For each sample, productive Simpson clonality was calculated by taking the square root of Simpson's diversity index across productive rearrangements. Not all clones reach the TCRdb copy of this immuneACCESS table, which keeps in-frame sequences only. Checked studies attribute under half of the gap to unresolved V genes and leave the rest unexplained. V, J and clone size were drawn from that table, and D and trimming were deduced from the DNA. For this sample the table gives fewer than 150,000 clones, of which 87% were detected only once. The ten top clones hold about 8% of the sample.

Results the study describes overall, beyond this receptor: Clinical and demographic metadata were provided uncurated, with the amount varying by source and participant.

Collaborating institutions collected whole blood in K2EDTA tubes following their own protocols. Collaborator samples were shipped for TCRbeta analysis as frozen whole blood, isolated PBMCs, or DNA extracted from either sample type. Of note for this clone: Its antigen has not been determined. No base-level quality is on record; no much larger clone is a single base apart.

Deletion took 0 bases off V and 7 bases off J, with a span of 10 bases between the germline ends. The CDR3 sequence holds 14 residues, the cysteine and phenylalanine included. Only CDR3 DNA is held: 42 bases, read in frame from base 1. The germline V gene yields MNHNS for CDR1 and SASEGT for CDR2. The sequenced sample was peripheral blood. Recombination linked TRBV6-1 to TRBJ1-5, with no confident D gene call. The TCR originated in a human donor in a cohort sampled during active COVID-19. CDR3 reads: CASSEAISGQPQHF. The sequenced DNA is TGTGCCAGCAGTGAAGCGATATCGGGACAGCCCCAGCATTTT.